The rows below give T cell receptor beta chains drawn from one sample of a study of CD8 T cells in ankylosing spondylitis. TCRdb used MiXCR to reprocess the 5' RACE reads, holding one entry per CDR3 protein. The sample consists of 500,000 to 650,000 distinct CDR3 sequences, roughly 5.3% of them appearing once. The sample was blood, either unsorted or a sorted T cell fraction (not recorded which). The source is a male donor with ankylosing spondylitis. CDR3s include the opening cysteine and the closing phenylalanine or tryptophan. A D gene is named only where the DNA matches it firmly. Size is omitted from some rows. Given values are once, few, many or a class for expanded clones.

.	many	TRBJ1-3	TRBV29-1	CSVSGDSGNTIYF	TGCAGCGTTTCAGGGGACTCTGGAAACACCATATATTTT
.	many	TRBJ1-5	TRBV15	CATSRWVDQPQHF	TGTGCCACCAGCCGTTGGGTGGATCAGCCCCAGCATTTT
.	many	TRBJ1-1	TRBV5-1	CASREGYTEAFF	TGCGCCAGCAGGGAGGGTTACACTGAAGCTTTCTTT
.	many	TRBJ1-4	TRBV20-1	CSAPVPTATNEKLFF	TGCAGTGCTCCGGTACCAACTGCAACTAATGAAAAACTGTTTTTT
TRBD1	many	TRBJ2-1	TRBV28	CASRVDRGFYNEQFF	TGTGCCAGCAGGGTGGACAGGGGTTTCTACAATGAGCAGTTCTTC
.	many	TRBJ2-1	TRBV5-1	CASSLGGTLNEQFF	TGCGCCAGCAGCCTTGGTGGGACTTTAAATGAGCAGTTCTTC
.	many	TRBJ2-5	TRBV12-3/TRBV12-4	CASSWGGWAAGETQYF	TGTGCCAGCAGTTGGGGGGGCTGGGCTGCAGGGGAGACCCAGTACTTC
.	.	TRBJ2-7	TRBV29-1	CSVETGRTYEQYF	TGCAGCGTTGAGACGGGGCGCACCTACGAGCAGTACTTC
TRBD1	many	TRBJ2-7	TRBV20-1	CSAHRGVYEQYF	TGCAGTGCCCACAGGGGCGTGTACGAGCAGTACTTC
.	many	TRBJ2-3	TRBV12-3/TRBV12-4	CASSPRRTDTQYF	TGTGCCAGCAGTCCCCGGCGCACAGATACGCAGTATTTT
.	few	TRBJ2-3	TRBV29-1	CSARSSPDTQYF	TGCAGCGCCCGATCCAGTCCAGATACGCAGTATTTT
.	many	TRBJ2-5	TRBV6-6	CASRNRVQETQYF	TGTGCCAGCAGAAACCGGGTACAAGAGACCCAGTACTTC
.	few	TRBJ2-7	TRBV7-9	CASSATGVSSYEQYF	TGTGCCAGCAGCGCCACGGGGGTCAGCTCCTACGAGCAGTACTTC
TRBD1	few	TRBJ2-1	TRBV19	CASSPQGGRYNEQFF	TGTGCCAGTAGTCCACAGGGGGGTCGCTACAATGAGCAGTTCTTC
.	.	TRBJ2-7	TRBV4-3	CASSTQPRDPSYEQYF	TGCGCCAGCAGCACTCAGCCCAGGGACCCCTCCTACGAGCAGTACTTC
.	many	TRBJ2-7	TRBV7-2	CASSEHYEQYF	TGTGCCAGCAGCGAGCACTACGAGCAGTACTTC
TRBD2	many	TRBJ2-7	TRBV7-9	CASSFGEGTYEQYF	TGTGCCAGCAGCTTCGGGGAGGGAACCTACGAGCAGTACTTC
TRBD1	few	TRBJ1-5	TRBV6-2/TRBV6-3	CASRPGGQGANQPQHF	TGTGCCAGCAGACCCGGGGGACAGGGGGCGAATCAGCCCCAGCATTTT
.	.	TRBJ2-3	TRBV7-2	CASTLPTDTQYF	TGTGCCAGCACCCTTCCCACAGATACGCAGTATTTT
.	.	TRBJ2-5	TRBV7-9	CASSLEGSGQETQYF	TGTGCCAGCAGCTTAGAGGGTAGCGGCCAAGAGACCCAGTACTTC
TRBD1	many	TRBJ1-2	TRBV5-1	CASSLMGQGQGYTF	TGCGCCAGCAGCTTGATGGGACAGGGGCAGGGCTACACCTTC
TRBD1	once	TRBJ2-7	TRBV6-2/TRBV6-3	CASSIPGGEQYF	TGTGCCAGCAGTATACCAGGGGGCGAGCAGTACTTC
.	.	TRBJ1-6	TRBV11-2	CASSLGPGNSPLHF	TGTGCCAGCAGCTTAGGCCCAGGGAATTCACCCCTCCACTTT
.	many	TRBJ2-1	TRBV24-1	CATSGNRVGSSFGSYNEQFF	TGTGCCACCAGTGGTAACAGGGTCGGGTCTTCTTTTGGGTCCTACAATGAGCAGTTCTTC
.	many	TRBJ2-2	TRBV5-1	CASSFAEGVGELFF	TGCGCCAGCAGCTTCGCTGAGGGGGTCGGGGAGCTGTTTTTT
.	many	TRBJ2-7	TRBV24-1	CATSATDGEQYF	TGTGCCACCAGTGCCACTGACGGGGAGCAGTACTTC
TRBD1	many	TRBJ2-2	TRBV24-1	CATSDLRDRGQHGGELFF	TGTGCCACCAGTGATTTGAGGGACAGGGGGCAACATGGCGGGGAGCTGTTTTTT
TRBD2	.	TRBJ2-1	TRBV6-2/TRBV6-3	CASRQGLAGYNEQFF	TGTGCCAGCAGGCAAGGACTAGCGGGATATAATGAGCAGTTCTTC
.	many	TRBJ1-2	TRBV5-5	CASSLMPGTTNYGYTF	TGTGCCAGCAGCCTAATGCCCGGGACCACTAACTATGGCTACACCTTC
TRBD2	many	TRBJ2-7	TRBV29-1	CSVAGGRDDEQYF	TGCAGCGTTGCTGGGGGGAGGGACGACGAGCAGTACTTC
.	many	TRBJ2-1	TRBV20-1	CSAGGAFSYNEQFF	TGCAGTGCTGGCGGGGCGTTCTCCTACAATGAGCAGTTCTTC
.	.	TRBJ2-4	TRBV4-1	CASSQDRGRDIQYF	TGCGCCAGCAGCCAAGATCGAGGGCGCGACATTCAGTACTTC
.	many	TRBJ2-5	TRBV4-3	CASSQHPTDRYQETQYF	TGCGCCAGCAGCCAACATCCTACCGACAGGTACCAAGAGACCCAGTACTTC
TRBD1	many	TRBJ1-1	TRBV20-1	CSASLDRGDTEAFF	TGCAGTGCTAGTTTGGACAGGGGCGACACTGAAGCTTTCTTT
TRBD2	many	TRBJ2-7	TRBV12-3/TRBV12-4	CASRDTSDFYEQYF	TGTGCCAGCAGAGATACTAGCGACTTCTACGAGCAGTACTTC
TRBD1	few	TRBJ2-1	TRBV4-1	CASSQRDRKEYNEQFF	TGCGCCAGCAGCCAAAGGGACAGGAAAGAATACAATGAGCAGTTCTTC
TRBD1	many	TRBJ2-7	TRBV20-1	CSSGQDIYEQYF	TGCAGTTCGGGACAGGATATCTACGAGCAGTACTTC
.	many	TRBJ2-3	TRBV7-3	CASSLRPTDTQYF	TGTGCCAGCAGCTTAAGGCCGACAGATACGCAGTATTTT
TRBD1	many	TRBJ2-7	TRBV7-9	CASSLRDRGVYEQYF	TGTGCCAGCAGCTTACGGGACAGGGGAGTATACGAGCAGTACTTC
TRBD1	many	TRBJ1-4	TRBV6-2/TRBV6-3	CASSYSVLFRGINEKLFF	TGTGCCAGCAGTTACTCCGTTCTCTTCAGGGGGATTAATGAAAAACTGTTTTTT
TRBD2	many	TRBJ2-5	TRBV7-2	CASSLGLAGPETQYF	TGTGCCAGCAGCTTAGGACTAGCGGGACCCGAGACCCAGTACTTC
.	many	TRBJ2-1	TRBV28	CASSSGTLHNEQFF	TGTGCCAGCAGTTCAGGGACATTACACAATGAGCAGTTCTTC
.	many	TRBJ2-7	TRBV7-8	CASSLAGTSASYEQYF	TGTGCCAGCAGCTTAGCGGGGACCTCAGCCTCCTACGAGCAGTACTTC
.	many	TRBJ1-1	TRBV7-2	CASSLASTEAFF	TGTGCCAGCAGCTTAGCATCCACTGAAGCTTTCTTT
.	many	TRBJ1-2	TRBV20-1	CSAREGSFSNYGYTF	TGCAGTGCTAGAGAAGGGAGTTTCTCTAACTATGGCTACACCTTC
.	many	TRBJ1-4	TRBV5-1	CASSLTFDSGNEKLFF	TGCGCCAGCAGCTTGACCTTCGACTCCGGCAATGAAAAACTGTTTTTT